This TCR beta chain appears in the sequencing data of a study of cytomegalovirus exposure and HLA in healthy donors. Overall study results and limits: Sequencing likely caused a cluster of highly shared sequence variants. As immune exposure information, only CMV serostatus was available.

Vbeta (60) and Jbeta (13) primers were used in the PCR. Assay used: immunoSEQ multiplex PCR; TCRdb lists only in-frame clones, some missing. This sample has approximately 120,000 clones, with about 81% found just once. With regard to this clone: The antigen remains undetermined.

The receptor was isolated from a woman aged 25 to 39 in good health and CMV-seronegative. The sequenced sample was PBMCs.

The CDR3: CASSSGRSGGPDTQYF. The CDR3 DNA is TGTGCCAGCAGCTCCGGAAGGAGCGGGGGCCCAGATACGCAGTATTTT. This chain connects TRBV7-9 to TRBJ2-3; 8 bases agree with TRBD2. The CDR3 is 16 residues long. Per germline, CDR1 SEHNR and CDR2 FQNEAQ (reference sequence). V shed 4 bases and J 4 bases; nucleotides not matched to a gene: 10.